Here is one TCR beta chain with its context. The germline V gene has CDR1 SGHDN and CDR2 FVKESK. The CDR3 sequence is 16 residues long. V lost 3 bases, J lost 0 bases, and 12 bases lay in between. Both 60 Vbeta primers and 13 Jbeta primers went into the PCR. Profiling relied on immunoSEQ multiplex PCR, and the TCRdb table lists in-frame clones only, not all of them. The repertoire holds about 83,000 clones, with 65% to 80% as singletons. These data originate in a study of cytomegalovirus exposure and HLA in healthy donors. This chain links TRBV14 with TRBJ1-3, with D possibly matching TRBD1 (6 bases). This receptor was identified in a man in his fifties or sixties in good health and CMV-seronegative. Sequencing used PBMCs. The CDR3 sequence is CASSQVTGFSGNTIYF. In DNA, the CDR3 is TGTGCCAGCAGCCAGGTTACAGGGTTCTCTGGAAACACCATATATTTT. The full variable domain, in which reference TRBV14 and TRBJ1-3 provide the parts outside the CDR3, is EAGVTQFPSHSVIEKGQTVTLRCDPISGHDNLYWYRRVMGKEIKFLLHFVKESKQDESGMPNNRFLAERTGGTYSTLKVQPAELEDSGVYFCASSQVTGFSGNTIYFGEGSWLTVV.